These 25 T cell receptor beta chains originate from one sample sequenced in a study of blood T cell repertoires in COVID-19. Data came from immunoSEQ multiplex PCR; TCRdb stores just in-frame clones and leaves some out. The sample contains under 130,000 clones, over 75% of which appear only once. Input material: peripheral blood. The receptors were sampled from a man between 50 and 59 years old with acute or convalescent COVID-19.

In this sample, this clone turned up once. V and J are TRBV27 and TRBJ2-1, with TRBD2 matching over 9 bases. This CDR3 is built from 16 residues. Germline V gene sequence: CDR1 MNHEY, CDR2 SMNVEV (reference sequence). V lost 3 bases to trimming and J lost 0 bases; unmatched junction nucleotides: 3. CDR3 sequence: CASSLSGLASYNEQFF. The CDR3 DNA reads as TGTGCCAGCAGTTTGTCGGGACTAGCCTCCTACAATGAGCAGTTCTTC.

V and J are TRBV6-1 and TRBJ1-4; D gene uncertain. The germline V gene has CDR1 MNHNS and CDR2 SASEGT. The CDR3 totals 13 residues. The germline V and J ends were trimmed by 3 bases and 4 bases, with 6 bases remaining between them. The CDR3 DNA sequence: TGTGCCAGCAGTGATAACATTAATGAAAAACTGTTTTTT. Translated: CASSDNINEKLFF.

The chain employs TRBV5-5 and TRBJ1-6, with a weak D call TRBD1 (5 bases). The germline V gene encodes CDR1 SGHKS and CDR2 YYEKEE (reference sequence). CDR3 length: 13 amino acids. V dropped 7 bases and J dropped 7 bases, with 12 bases sitting between them. The CDR3 here is CASGQGWNSPLHF. Written as DNA, the CDR3 is TGTGCCAGCGGCCAGGGTTGGAATTCACCCCTCCACTTT.

This clone was counted a few times. This sequence joins TRBV7-3 and TRBJ1-2, with 9 positions matching TRBD1. The CDR3 extends over 14 amino acids. The germline V gene encodes CDR1 SGHTA and CDR2 FQGTGA. V shed 3 bases, J shed 6 bases, and the junction held 5 bases outside the gene matches. The CDR3 DNA follows: TGTGCCAGCAGCTTGGACAGGGGAAAGAATGGCTACACCTTC. It specifies CASSLDRGKNGYTF. Full variable domain (remainder filled in from reference TRBV7-3 and TRBJ1-2): GAGVSQTPSNKVTEKGKYVELRCDPISGHTALYWYRQSLGQGPEFLIYFQGTGAADDSGLPNDRFFAVRPEGSVSTLKIQRTERGDSAVYLCASSLDRGKNGYTFGSGTRLTVV.

CDR3 bases: TGTGCCAGCAGCCAACAGTCCTACGAGCAGTACTTC. It translates to CASSQQSYEQYF. This chain links TRBV11-2 with TRBJ2-7, with D hard to call. The CDR3 is 12 residues long. The V gene lost 5 bases and the J gene lost 1 base, with 6 bases spanning the gap. Germline CDR1 is SGHAT and CDR2 is FQNNGV.

This clone was detected only a few times. This chain connects TRBV6-5 to TRBJ2-1; 12 bases align to TRBD2. The V gene's germline CDR1 is MNHEY and CDR2 SVGAGI. The trim removed 8 bases at V and 16 bases at J, leaving 12 bases unmatched. The CDR3 has 13 residues. CDR3 amino acids: CASQTSGSPWVFF. The CDR3 nucleotides read TGTGCCAGCCAGACTAGCGGGAGTCCTTGGGTATTCTTC.

The V call is TRBV5-1, the J call TRBJ2-3; 9 bases line up with TRBD2. The CDR3 spans 17 residues. Germline V gene sequence: CDR1 SGHRS, CDR2 YFSETQ. Trimming removed 0 bases from V and 3 bases from J; junction bases left unmatched: 8. CDR3 sequence reads: CASSLGLAGPSTDTQYF. CDR3 DNA: TGCGCCAGCAGCTTGGGGCTAGCGGGGCCTTCAACAGATACGCAGTATTTT.

The chain joins TRBV5-1 to TRBJ2-2, with TRBD1 identical over 11 bases. Germline V lookup: CDR1 SGHRS, CDR2 YFSETQ. V was clipped by 4 bases and J by 4 bases; unmatched bases: 3. The CDR3 is made up of 15 amino acids. CDR3: CASSTGTGGTGELFF. CDR3 DNA sequence: TGCGCCAGCAGCACCGGGACAGGGGGCACCGGGGAGCTGTTTTTT. Supplemented by reference TRBV5-1 and TRBJ2-2, the full variable domain reads KAGVTQTPRYLIKTRGQQVTLSCSPISGHRSVSWYQQTPGQGLQFLFEYFSETQRNKGNFPGRFSGRQFSNSRSEMNVSTLELGDSALYLCASSTGTGGTGELFFGEGSRLTVL.

This chain uses TRBV25-1 with TRBJ1-3; tentatively, D is TRBD1 (6 bases). Germline V gene data show CDR1 as MGHDK and CDR2 as SYGVNS. CDR3 length equals 14 residues. The V end was cut by 5 bases, the J end by 4 bases, with 12 bases between. This CDR3 is CASSPDSIGNTIYF. In DNA form, the CDR3 reads TGTGCCAGCAGTCCGGACAGTATCGGAAACACCATATATTTT.

The chain uses TRBV19 and TRBJ1-5; a weak D match, TRBD1 (6 bases). From germline, CDR1 is LNHDA and CDR2 SQIVND (reference sequence). Trimming pared 8 bases from V and 7 bases from J, leaving 15 bases between. The CDR3 loop spans 13 amino acids. In DNA form, the CDR3 reads TGTGCCAGTTGCGGGGGGCGGGAGCAGCCCCAGCATTTT. It codes for CASCGGREQPQHF.

The chain combines TRBV30 with TRBJ2-7; D not certain. Per germline, CDR1 GTSNPN and CDR2 SVGIG (reference sequence). The CDR3 sequence is 11 residues long. Trimming left V 4 bases short and J 3 bases short, with 7 bases between. The CDR3 region has the DNA TGTGCCTGGACTCGGAGCTACGAGCAGTACTTC. The encoded protein is CAWTRSYEQYF.

V gene TRBV12-3 or TRBV12-4 combines with J gene TRBJ2-3; D uncertain. This CDR3 has 11 amino acids. Trimming stripped 4 bases from V and 6 bases from J, with 5 bases between. The CDR3 protein is CASSSLDTQYF. CDR3 sequence (DNA): TGTGCCAGCAGTTCGTTGGATACGCAGTATTTT.

The rearrangement uses TRBV9 and TRBJ1-4; TRBD1 is a possible D gene (6 bases). The CDR3 contains 16 residues. The germline V and J ends were trimmed by 0 bases and 7 bases, with 16 bases remaining between them. From germline, CDR1 is SGDLS and CDR2 YYNGEE. The CDR3 DNA sequence: TGTGCCAGCAGCGTAGGCGGACAGTCAGTGGGTGAAAAACTGTTTTTT. This translates into CASSVGGQSVGEKLFF.

This clone was seen many times. This chain uses TRBV27 with TRBJ2-3; D is perhaps TRBD2 (6 bases). The V gene's germline CDR1 is MNHEY and CDR2 SMNVEV (reference sequence). There are 15 residues in the CDR3. V lost 6 bases, J lost 7 bases, and 20 bases lay in between. The CDR3 region is CASSPGTLWWYTQYF. The CDR3 DNA sequence: TGTGCCAGCAGCCCCGGGACTCTTTGGTGGTATACGCAGTATTTT.

There are a few counts of this clone. V gene TRBV5-8 combines with J gene TRBJ1-2; D gene ambiguous. The V gene's germline CDR1 is SGHTS and CDR2 YDEGEE. The CDR3 covers 14 residues. The germline V and J ends were trimmed by 6 bases and 0 bases, with 12 bases remaining between them. The CDR3 here is CASKSRGANYGYTF. The CDR3 bases are TGTGCCAGCAAGTCGCGGGGAGCTAACTATGGCTACACCTTC. Looking up the rest from reference TRBV5-8 and TRBJ1-2 gives the full variable domain: EAGVTQSPTHLIKTRGQQATLRCSPISGHTSVYWYQQALGLGLQFLLWYDEGEERNRGNFPPRFSGRQFPNYSSELNVNALELEDSALYLCASKSRGANYGYTFGSGTRLTVV.

The rearrangement links TRBV27 to TRBJ2-7, with D perhaps TRBD1 (6 bases). Germline lookup yields CDR1 MNHEY and CDR2 SMNVEV (reference sequence). The V end lost 4 bases, the J end lost 3 bases, and 25 bases lay between the germline ends. The CDR3 totals 18 residues. DNA of the CDR3: TGTGCCAGCAGTTCTGTCCGGGACACCCAGACGGTTATCTACGAGCAGTACTTC. Its protein is CASSSVRDTQTVIYEQYF.

The rearrangement joins TRBV30 to TRBJ1-6; the D gene is possibly TRBD1 (5 bases). The CDR3 has 17 residues. V dropped 4 bases and J dropped 0 bases, with 16 bases sitting between them. CDR1 and CDR2 (germline): GTSNPN, SVGIG (reference sequence). The CDR3 DNA reads TGTGCCTGGACCTTATACAGGATTCTCTCCTATAATTCACCCCTCCACTTT. Residues: CAWTLYRILSYNSPLHF.

This chain connects TRBV28 to TRBJ1-3, with D hard to call. The CDR3 has 14 amino acids. Germline V gives CDR1 MDHEN, CDR2 SYDVKM. V was shortened by 7 bases and J by 0 bases, with 10 bases between the two germline ends. Here the CDR3 reads CASMEFLSGNTIYF. The CDR3 region has the DNA TGTGCCAGCATGGAGTTCCTCTCTGGAAACACCATATATTTT.

J is TRBJ2-5 and V is TRBV29-1; TRBD1 is a possible D gene (5 bases). V shed 8 bases and J shed 2 bases, with 24 bases lying between them. The CDR3 extends over 16 amino acids. The germline V gene has CDR1 SQVTM and CDR2 ANQGSEA. In DNA form, the CDR3 reads TGCAGCCTCCTTGGGGCAGACGATACTTTACAAGAGACCCAGTACTTC. Translated, it gives CSLLGADDTLQETQYF.

This clone was detected once. The chain carries TRBV11-3 and TRBJ2-3, with TRBD1 as a possible D gene (6 bases). The CDR3 is made up of 17 amino acids. The V and J ends lost 5 bases and 6 bases respectively, with 24 bases between them. Germline V CDR1 and CDR2: SGHNT, YENEEA. The CDR3 sequence is CASSPIYGTTTGDTQYF. CDR3 bases: TGTGCCAGCAGCCCTATTTACGGGACAACTACTGGGGATACGCAGTATTTT.

This clone came up a few times. The chain combines TRBV5-1 with TRBJ1-2, with 8 bases that match TRBD1. V lost 0 bases and J lost 4; bases outside the gene matches: 5. Germline lookup yields CDR1 SGHRS and CDR2 YFSETQ. The CDR3 extends over 15 amino acids. The CDR3 is CASSLGTGRSYGYTF. CDR3 DNA: TGCGCCAGCAGCTTGGGGACAGGGAGAAGCTATGGCTACACCTTC.

The sample holds a few counts of this clone. The V and J genes are TRBV27 and TRBJ2-7, with 10 nucleotides matching TRBD2. Looked up from germline, CDR1 is MNHEY and CDR2 is SMNVEV (reference sequence). With V trimmed by 9 bases and J by 4 bases, 6 bases remained unmatched. This CDR3 has 13 amino acids. As DNA, the CDR3 is TGTGCCAGTAAGAGCGGGGGGGCTTACGAGCAGTACTTC. It is translated as CASKSGGAYEQYF.

V usage is TRBV10-3 and J usage is TRBJ2-5, with 9 bases that match TRBD2. Germline values: CDR1 ENHRY, CDR2 SYGVKD. The CDR3 is 14 amino acids. V lost 5 bases and J lost 6; bases outside the gene matches: 7. DNA for the CDR3: TGTGCCATCAGTTCACTAGCGGGTCGGCAGACCCAGTACTTC. This encodes CAISSLAGRQTQYF.

The chain is built from TRBV18 and TRBJ2-1, with 10 bases lining up with TRBD2. Looked up from germline, CDR1 is KGHSH and CDR2 is LQKENI. This CDR3 has 16 residues. J gave up 0 bases and V 3 bases, and 2 bases lay outside the gene matches. Here the CDR3 DNA reads TGTGCCAGCTCACCCAGGACTAGCGGCTCCTACAATGAGCAGTTCTTC. Protein: CASSPRTSGSYNEQFF.

The V and J genes are TRBV9 and TRBJ1-1; D is possibly TRBD1 (6 bases). V lost 1 base, J lost 1 base, and 8 bases lay in between. The CDR3 is 14 amino acids. Germline lookup yields CDR1 SGDLS and CDR2 YYNGEE. CDR3 amino acids: CASSVKQGNTEAFF. In DNA form, the CDR3 reads TGTGCCAGCAGCGTAAAACAGGGGAACACTGAAGCTTTCTTT.